Below, one TCR beta chain is given with its context. It lacks a known antigen. Nothing much larger sits one base from this clone, and base qualities are not available. This specimen comes from a study of PD-L1 blockade in urothelial cancer (dated by TCRdb to between 2016 and 2019). Study-level background: Every patient began therapy in about 2014 and was given atezolizumab 1,200 mg intravenously every 3 weeks. Durable clinical benefit was defined as a progression-free survival longer than 6 months, and TCR features were additionally tested against progression-free survival and overall survival. Blood samples were analyzed 3 weeks after the start of treatment (second dose) and 6 weeks after the start of treatment. In the same patients, pretreatment tumors underwent whole exome sequencing and RNA sequencing in addition to TCR sequencing. Pretreatment tumor samples, along with matched peripheral blood collected serially before and after atezolizumab treatment, underwent TCR sequencing. Roughly 9 patients reached durable clinical benefit, while some 20 patients did not. About nine tenths of the roughly 29 patients were identified as males with urothelial cancer of bladder origin, and a prior smoking history was reported by 18 of 29 patients. An ECOG performance status of 0 or 1 was recorded for the patients, and 0 to 3 prior chemotherapy regimens had been received by the patients. An exploratory multi-omic analysis was conducted of the somatic, immune and clinical correlates of response to PD-L1 blockade with atezolizumab in urothelial cancer. A median of approximately 140,000 T cells and some 84,000 unique TCRs was obtained from blood samples, and a median clonality of roughly 0.074 was observed. Some 30 patients had pretreatment blood TCR-seq, some 25 had at least one posttreatment blood collection, and some 25 had tumor TCR-seq.

The intended sense of this specimen's time point label: pretreatment peripheral blood. A cohort of 25 to 30 patients with locally advanced or metastatic urothelial carcinoma, treated at Memorial Sloan Kettering on a trial protocol, was included. Peripheral blood mononuclear cells were collected pretreatment and during treatment, with between 1 and 8 total time points obtained per patient. The Qiagen DNeasy Blood extraction kit was used to purify genomic DNA from total PBMCs and tumor samples. PBMCs were collected pretreatment and during treatment and were isolated and stored as previously described. The CDR1 and CDR2 encoded by the germline V gene (reference sequence) are LNHDA and SQIVND. Counted from cysteine to phenylalanine, this CDR3 has 16 amino acids. Here the CDR3 DNA is all that survives: 48 bases in frame from base 1. Trimming removed 4 bases from V and 0 bases from J; the gene matches leave 6 bases unexplained.

Beyond this particular receptor, the publication reports: Because of the small sample size (n ≈ 30) and the many exploratory analyses performed, the results are intended to be regarded as hypothesis-generating. A pretreatment peripheral blood TCR clonality below the median was linked to improved progression-free and overall survival. At 3 weeks after the start of treatment, tumor-associated TCR clones in peripheral blood had expanded more in patients with durable benefit (n ≈ 22, p = 0.022).

Synthetic TCR analog templates were spiked into each PCR to estimate absolute template abundance from read counts. TCRbeta CDR3 regions were amplified from genomic DNA with bias-controlled V and J gene primers using the immunoSEQ assay. Sequencing of rearranged TCRbeta segments was done at approximately 20X coverage. As for the authors' bioinformatics: Sequencing errors were corrected by clustering, and CDR3s were annotated against IMGT so that V, D and J genes could be assigned. Only productive TCRbeta rearrangements were used in downstream analyses, excluding out-of-frame or stop-codon sequences. Clonality was calculated as one minus the Shannon entropy normalized by the log of the number of unique productive sequences. Clones differing between time points or between blood and tumor were identified by Fisher's exact test with Benjamini-Hochberg correction at adjusted p below 0.01. Imported from immuneACCESS, the table was reduced by TCRdb to in-frame sequences with V and J called. These copies leave out some clones; in studies compared against another copy, an unresolved V gene accounts for under half, and the cause of the remainder is not known. That table is the source of V, J and clone size, and D and trimming were worked out from the DNA. Within this sample are about 50,000 clones, with around 88% of them counted one time only. Roughly 15% of the sample rests with the top ten.

The sequenced sample was PBMCs, obtained around atezolizumab (anti-PD-L1) treatment. The chain is made from TRBV19 and TRBJ2-7; 10 bases in between match TRBD1. This sequence originates from a woman aged 60 to 75 with urothelial cancer. The sequence in DNA is TGTGCCAGTAGTACCCAAGGGACAGGGGTCTCCTACGAGCAGTACTTC. Translated, this gives CASSTQGTGVSYEQYF.